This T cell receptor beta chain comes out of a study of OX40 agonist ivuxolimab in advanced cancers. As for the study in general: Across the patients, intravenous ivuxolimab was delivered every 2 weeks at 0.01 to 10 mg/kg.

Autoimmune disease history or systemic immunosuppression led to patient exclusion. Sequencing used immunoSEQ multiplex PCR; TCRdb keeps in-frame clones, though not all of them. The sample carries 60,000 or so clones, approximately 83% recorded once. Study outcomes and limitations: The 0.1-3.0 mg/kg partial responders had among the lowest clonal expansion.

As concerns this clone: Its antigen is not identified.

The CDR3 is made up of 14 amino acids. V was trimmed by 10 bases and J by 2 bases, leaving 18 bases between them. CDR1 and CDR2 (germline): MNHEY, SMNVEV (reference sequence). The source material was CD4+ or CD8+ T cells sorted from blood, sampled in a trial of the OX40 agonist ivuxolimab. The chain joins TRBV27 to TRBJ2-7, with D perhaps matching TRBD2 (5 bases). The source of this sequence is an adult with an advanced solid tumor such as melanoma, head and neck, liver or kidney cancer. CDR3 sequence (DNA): TGTGCCACCCGGTCGGGGTTTTTGGCCTACGAGCAGTACTTC. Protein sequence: CATRSGFLAYEQYF.